The source of this T cell receptor (beta chain) is a study of spatial heterogeneity in lung cancer. Regarding the study as a whole: Numbers of ubiquitous and regional expanded TCRs tracked ubiquitous and regional nonsynonymous mutation counts, respectively. How many expanded intratumoral alpha and beta TCRs were present tracked the tumor mutation count, which was a count of nonsynonymous mutations. Of tumor T cells, an estimated coverage of around 7% was reached for alpha chains and about 14% for beta chains.

Regarding time point: sample taken at primary tumor resection. The approximately 77 donors had untreated early-stage non-small cell lung cancer. Extraction of whole RNA from tumor, nontumor lung or frozen PBMC preceded unsorted sequencing. Each CDR3 protein gets one entry after TCRdb re-called the 5' RACE reads with MiXCR. The table lists about 29,000 distinct CDR3 sequences, around 6.5% of them singletons. This clonotype was observed at least ten times. Antigen unknown. The source material was lung tumor tissue, sampled at surgery. This receptor was taken from a male donor with early-stage non-small cell lung cancer.

The CDR3 is CAISGSGSRDSPLHF. The CDR3, as DNA: TGTGCCATCAGTGGATCAGGGAGTCGGGATTCACCCCTCCACTTT. V usage is TRBV10-3 and J usage is TRBJ1-6; D is possibly TRBD1 (5 bases). The CDR3 is 15 amino acids. Germline V lookup: CDR1 ENHRY, CDR2 SYGVKD. V was cut by 4 bases and J by 8 bases, with 15 bases left in between.